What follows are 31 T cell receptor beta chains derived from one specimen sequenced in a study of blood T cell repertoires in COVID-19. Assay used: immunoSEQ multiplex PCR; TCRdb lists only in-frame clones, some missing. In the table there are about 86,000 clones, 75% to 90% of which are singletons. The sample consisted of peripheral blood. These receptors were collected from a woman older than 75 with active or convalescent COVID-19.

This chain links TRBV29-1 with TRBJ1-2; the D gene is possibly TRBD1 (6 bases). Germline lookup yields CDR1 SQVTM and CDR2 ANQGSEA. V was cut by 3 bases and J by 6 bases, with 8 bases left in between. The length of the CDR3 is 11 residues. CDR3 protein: CSVDEGDGYTF. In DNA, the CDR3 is TGCAGCGTTGATGAGGGGGATGGCTACACCTTC.

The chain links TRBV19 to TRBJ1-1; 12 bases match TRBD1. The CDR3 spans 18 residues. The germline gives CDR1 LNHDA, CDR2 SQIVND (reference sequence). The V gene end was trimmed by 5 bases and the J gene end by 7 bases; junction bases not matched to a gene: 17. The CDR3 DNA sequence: TGTGCCAGTAGTGTCCGGGACAGGGGGCTTGGTAGAAAAAATGAAGCTTTCTTT. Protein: CASSVRDRGLGRKNEAFF. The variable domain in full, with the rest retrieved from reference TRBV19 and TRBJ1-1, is DGGITQSPKYLFRKEGQNVTLSCEQNLNHDAMYWYRQDPGQGLRLIYYSQIVNDFQKGDIAEGYSVSREKKESFPLTVTSAQKNPTAFYLCASSVRDRGLGRKNEAFFGQGTRLTVV.

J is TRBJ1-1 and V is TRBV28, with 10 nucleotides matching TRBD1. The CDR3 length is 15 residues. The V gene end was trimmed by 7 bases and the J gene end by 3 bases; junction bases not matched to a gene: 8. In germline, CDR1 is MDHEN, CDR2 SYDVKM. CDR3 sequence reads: CASIDRDRGYTEAFF. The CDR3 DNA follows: TGTGCCAGCATAGACAGGGACAGGGGCTACACTGAAGCTTTCTTT.

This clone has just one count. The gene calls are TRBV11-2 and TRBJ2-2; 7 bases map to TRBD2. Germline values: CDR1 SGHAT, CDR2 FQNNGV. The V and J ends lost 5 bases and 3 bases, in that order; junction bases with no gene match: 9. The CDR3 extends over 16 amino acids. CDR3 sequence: CASSPRRGWDTGELFF. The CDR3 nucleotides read TGTGCCAGCAGCCCCCGGCGGGGGTGGGACACCGGGGAGCTGTTTTTT.

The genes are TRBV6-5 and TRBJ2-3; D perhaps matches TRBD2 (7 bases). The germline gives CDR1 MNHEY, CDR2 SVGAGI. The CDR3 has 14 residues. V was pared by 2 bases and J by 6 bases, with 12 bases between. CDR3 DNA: TGTGCCAGCAGTTACGGACTAGGGGGGGATACGCAGTATTTT. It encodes CASSYGLGGDTQYF.

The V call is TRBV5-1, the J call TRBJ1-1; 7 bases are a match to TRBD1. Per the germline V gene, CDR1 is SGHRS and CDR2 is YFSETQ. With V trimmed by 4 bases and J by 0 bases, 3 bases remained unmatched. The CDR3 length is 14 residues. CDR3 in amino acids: CASSAGTVNTEAFF. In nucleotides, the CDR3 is TGCGCCAGCAGCGCTGGGACAGTGAACACTGAAGCTTTCTTT. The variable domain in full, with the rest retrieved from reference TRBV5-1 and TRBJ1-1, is KAGVTQTPRYLIKTRGQQVTLSCSPISGHRSVSWYQQTPGQGLQFLFEYFSETQRNKGNFPGRFSGRQFSNSRSEMNVSTLELGDSALYLCASSAGTVNTEAFFGQGTRLTVV.

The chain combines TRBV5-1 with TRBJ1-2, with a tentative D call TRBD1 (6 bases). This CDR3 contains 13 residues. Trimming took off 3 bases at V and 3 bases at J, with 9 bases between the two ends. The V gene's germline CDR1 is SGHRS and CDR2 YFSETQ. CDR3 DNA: TGCGCCAGCAGCTATACAGGGTACTATGGCTACACCTTC. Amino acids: CASSYTGYYGYTF. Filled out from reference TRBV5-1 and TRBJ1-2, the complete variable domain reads KAGVTQTPRYLIKTRGQQVTLSCSPISGHRSVSWYQQTPGQGLQFLFEYFSETQRNKGNFPGRFSGRQFSNSRSEMNVSTLELGDSALYLCASSYTGYYGYTFGSGTRLTVV.

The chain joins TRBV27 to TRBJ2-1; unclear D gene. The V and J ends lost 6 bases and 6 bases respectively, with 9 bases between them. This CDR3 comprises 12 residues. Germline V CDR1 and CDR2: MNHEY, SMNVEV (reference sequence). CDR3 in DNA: TGTGCCAGCAGCAAACCGGGCAATGAGCAGTTCTTC. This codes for CASSKPGNEQFF.

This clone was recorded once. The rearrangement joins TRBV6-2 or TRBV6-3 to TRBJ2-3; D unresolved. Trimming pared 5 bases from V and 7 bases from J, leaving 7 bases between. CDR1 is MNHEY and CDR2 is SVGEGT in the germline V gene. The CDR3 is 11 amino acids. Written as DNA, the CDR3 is TGTGCCAGCAGTCCCCTTTATACGCAGTATTTT. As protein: CASSPLYTQYF.

CDR3 in amino acids: CASSFFQGEGYTF. The DNA for the CDR3 is TGTGCCAGCAGTTTTTTTCAGGGTGAGGGCTACACCTTC. V and J are TRBV12-3 or TRBV12-4 and TRBJ1-2; D may be TRBD1 (5 bases). V gave up 3 bases and J gave up 8 bases, with 13 bases separating them. CDR3 length: 13 amino acids.

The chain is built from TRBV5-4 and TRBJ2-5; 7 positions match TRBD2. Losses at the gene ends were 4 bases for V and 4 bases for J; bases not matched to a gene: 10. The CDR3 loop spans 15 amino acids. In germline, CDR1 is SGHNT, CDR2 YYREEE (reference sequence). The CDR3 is CASSLPKGGRETQYF. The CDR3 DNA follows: TGTGCCAGCAGCCTTCCAAAGGGAGGGAGAGAGACCCAGTACTTC.

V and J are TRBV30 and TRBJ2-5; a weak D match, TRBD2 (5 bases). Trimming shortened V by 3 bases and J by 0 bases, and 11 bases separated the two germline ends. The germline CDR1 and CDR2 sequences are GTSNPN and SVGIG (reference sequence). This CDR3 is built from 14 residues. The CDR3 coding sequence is TGTGCCTGGAGACGACTATTGTACCAAGAGACCCAGTACTTC. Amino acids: CAWRRLLYQETQYF. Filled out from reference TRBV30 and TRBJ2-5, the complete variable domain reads SQTIHQWPATLVQPVGSPLSLECTVEGTSNPNLYWYRQAAGRGLQLLFYSVGIGQISSEVPQNLSASRPQDRQFILSSKKLLLSDSGFYLCAWRRLLYQETQYFGPGTRLLVL.

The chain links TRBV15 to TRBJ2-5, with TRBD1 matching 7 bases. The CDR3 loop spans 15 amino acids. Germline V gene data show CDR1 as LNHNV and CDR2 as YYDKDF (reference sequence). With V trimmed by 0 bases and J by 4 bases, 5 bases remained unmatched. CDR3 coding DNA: TGTGCCACCAGCAGAGACAGGGGGAGTGGAGAGACCCAGTACTTC. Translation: CATSRDRGSGETQYF.

The CDR3 region is CASSSTANTEAFF. CDR3 sequence (DNA): TGTGCCAGCAGCTCTACAGCGAACACTGAAGCTTTCTTT. V is TRBV14 and J is TRBJ1-1; D gene unclear. The CDR3 spans 13 residues. Germline loops: CDR1 SGHDN, CDR2 FVKESK. With 5 bases removed from V and 1 base from J, the gap between germline ends came to 8 bases.

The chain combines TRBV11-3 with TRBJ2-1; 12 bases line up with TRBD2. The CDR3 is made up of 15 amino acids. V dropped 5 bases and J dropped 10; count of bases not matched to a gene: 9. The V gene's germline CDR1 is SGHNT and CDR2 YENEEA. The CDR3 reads CASSPRLAGAGEQFF. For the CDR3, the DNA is TGTGCCAGCAGCCCCCGACTAGCGGGGGCCGGGGAGCAGTTCTTC.

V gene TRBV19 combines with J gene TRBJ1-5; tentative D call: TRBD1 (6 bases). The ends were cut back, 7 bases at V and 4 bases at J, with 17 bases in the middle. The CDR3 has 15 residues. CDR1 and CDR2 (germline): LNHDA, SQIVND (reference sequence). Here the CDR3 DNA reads TGTGCCAGTATCCCCCCGGGGGGGGCTAATCAGCCCCAGCATTTT. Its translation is CASIPPGGANQPQHF. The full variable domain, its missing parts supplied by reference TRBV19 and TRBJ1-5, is DGGITQSPKYLFRKEGQNVTLSCEQNLNHDAMYWYRQDPGQGLRLIYYSQIVNDFQKGDIAEGYSVSREKKESFPLTVTSAQKNPTAFYLCASIPPGGANQPQHFGDGTRLSIL.

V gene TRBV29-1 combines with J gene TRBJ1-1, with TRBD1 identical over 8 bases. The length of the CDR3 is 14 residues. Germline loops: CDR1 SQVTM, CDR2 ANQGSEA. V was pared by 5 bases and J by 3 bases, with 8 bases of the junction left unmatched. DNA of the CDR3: TGCAGCGTTAGACGGACAGGGCGGGACACTGAAGCTTTCTTT. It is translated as CSVRRTGRDTEAFF.

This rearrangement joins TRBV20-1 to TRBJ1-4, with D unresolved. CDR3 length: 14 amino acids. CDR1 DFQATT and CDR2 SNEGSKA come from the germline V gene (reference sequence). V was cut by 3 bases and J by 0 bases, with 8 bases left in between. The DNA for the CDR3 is TGCAGTGCTAGTTCGGGGTCAACTAATGAAAAACTGTTTTTT. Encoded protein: CSASSGSTNEKLFF.

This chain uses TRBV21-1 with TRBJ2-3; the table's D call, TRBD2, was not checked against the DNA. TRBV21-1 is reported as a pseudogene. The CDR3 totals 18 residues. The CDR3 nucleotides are TGTGCCAGCAGCAAAGTGGGGCGGGACGGAATCTTCGGGGATACGCAGTATTTT. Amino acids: CASSKVGRDGIFGDTQYF.

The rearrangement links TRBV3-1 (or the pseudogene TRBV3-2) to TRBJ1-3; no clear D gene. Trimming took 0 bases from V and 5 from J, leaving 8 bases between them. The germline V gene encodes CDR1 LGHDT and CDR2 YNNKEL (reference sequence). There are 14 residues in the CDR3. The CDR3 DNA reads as TGTGCCAGCAGCCAAGAGACAATTAGAAACACCATATATTTT. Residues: CASSQETIRNTIYF.

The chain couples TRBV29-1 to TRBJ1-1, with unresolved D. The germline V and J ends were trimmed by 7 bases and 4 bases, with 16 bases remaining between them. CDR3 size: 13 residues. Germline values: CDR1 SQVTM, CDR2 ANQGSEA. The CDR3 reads CSGAGRGGTEAFF. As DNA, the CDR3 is TGCAGCGGGGCCGGGAGAGGAGGCACTGAAGCTTTCTTT.

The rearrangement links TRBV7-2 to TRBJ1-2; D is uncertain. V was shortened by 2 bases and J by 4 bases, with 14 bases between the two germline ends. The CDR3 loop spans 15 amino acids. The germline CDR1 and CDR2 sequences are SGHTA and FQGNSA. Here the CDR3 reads CASSLTRDLGYGYTF. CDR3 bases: TGTGCCAGCAGCTTAACCCGCGACTTGGGCTATGGCTACACCTTC.

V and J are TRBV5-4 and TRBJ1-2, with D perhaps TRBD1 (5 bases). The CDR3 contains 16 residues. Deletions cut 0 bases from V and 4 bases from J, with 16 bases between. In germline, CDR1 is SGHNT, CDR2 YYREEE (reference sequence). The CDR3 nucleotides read TGTGCCAGCAGCTTGGACAGGTCTGGGCTCATCTATGGCTACACCTTC. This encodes CASSLDRSGLIYGYTF.

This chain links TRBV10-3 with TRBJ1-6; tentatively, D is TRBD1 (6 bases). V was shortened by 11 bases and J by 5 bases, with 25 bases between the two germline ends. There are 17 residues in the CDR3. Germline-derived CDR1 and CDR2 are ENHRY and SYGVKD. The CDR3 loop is CASHGGGVMLNNSPLHF. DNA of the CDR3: TGTGCCTCGCACGGTGGGGGCGTTATGTTAAATAATTCACCCCTCCACTTT.

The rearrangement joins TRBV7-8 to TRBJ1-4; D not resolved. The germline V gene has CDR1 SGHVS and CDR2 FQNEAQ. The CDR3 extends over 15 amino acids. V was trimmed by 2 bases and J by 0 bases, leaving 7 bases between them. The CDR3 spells CASSLLAATNEKLFF. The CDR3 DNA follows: TGTGCCAGCAGCTTATTGGCTGCAACTAATGAAAAACTGTTTTTT. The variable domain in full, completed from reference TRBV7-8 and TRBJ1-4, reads GAGVSQSPRYKVAKRGQDVALRCDPISGHVSLFWYQQALGQGPEFLTYFQNEAQLDKSGLPSDRFFAERPEGSVSTLKIQRTQQEDSAVYLCASSLLAATNEKLFFGSGTQLSVL.

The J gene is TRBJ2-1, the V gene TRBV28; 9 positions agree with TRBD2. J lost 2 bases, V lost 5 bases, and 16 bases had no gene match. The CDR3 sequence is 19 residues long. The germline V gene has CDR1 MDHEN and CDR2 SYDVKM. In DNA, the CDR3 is TGTGCCAGCAGTCCGCCTCTAGCGGGGTTACTCCTAGCCTACAATGAGCAGTTCTTC. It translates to CASSPPLAGLLLAYNEQFF.

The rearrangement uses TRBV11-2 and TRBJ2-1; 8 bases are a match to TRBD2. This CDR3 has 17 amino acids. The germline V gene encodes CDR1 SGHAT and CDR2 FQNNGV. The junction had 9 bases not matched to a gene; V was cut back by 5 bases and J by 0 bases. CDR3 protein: CASSPAPAGGSYNEQFF. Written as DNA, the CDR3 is TGTGCCAGCAGCCCAGCCCCGGCGGGGGGCTCCTACAATGAGCAGTTCTTC.

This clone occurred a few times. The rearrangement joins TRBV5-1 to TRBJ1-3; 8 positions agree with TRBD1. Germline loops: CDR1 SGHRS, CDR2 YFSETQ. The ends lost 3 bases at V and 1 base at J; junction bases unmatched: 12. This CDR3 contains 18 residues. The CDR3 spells CASSSKLPGQASGNTIYF. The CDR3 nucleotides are TGCGCCAGCAGCTCGAAACTGCCGGGACAGGCATCTGGAAACACCATATATTTT.

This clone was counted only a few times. The CDR3 nucleotides are TGCAGCGTTGACTTGTGGGAGAAGCAGTTCTTC. Translation gives CSVDLWEKQFF. The chain carries TRBV29-1 and TRBJ2-1, with D perhaps matching TRBD2 (5 bases). V was cut by 3 bases and J by 11 bases, with 11 bases left in between. The length of the CDR3 is 11 residues. Germline CDR1 reads SQVTM; CDR2 reads ANQGSEA.

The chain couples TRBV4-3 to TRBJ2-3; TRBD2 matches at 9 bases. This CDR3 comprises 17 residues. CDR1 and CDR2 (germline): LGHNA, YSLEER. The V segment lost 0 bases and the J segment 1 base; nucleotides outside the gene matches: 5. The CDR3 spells CASSQELSSGGTDTQYF. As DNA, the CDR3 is TGCGCCAGCAGCCAAGAATTGTCTAGCGGGGGCACAGATACGCAGTATTTT.

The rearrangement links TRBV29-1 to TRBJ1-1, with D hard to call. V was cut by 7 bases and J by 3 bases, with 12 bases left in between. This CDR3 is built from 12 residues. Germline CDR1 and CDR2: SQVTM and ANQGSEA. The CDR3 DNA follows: TGCAGCGGAGGTAATCGGGACACTGAAGCTTTCTTT. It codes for CSGGNRDTEAFF.